This paragraph covers one T cell receptor beta chain sequence. Its cognate antigen has yet to be identified. There are no base qualities to consult, and no much larger clone falls within one base. This same CDR3 is encoded by further DNA sequences in the sample. This sample was taken from a study of blood T cell repertoires in COVID-19 (dated by TCRdb to the early 2020s). Background on the whole study: Samples from collaborators originated in the United States, Italy and Spain and spanned both the acute and convalescent phases of COVID-19. The prospective study material was composed of cDNA or gDNA derived from T cells, B-cell-depleted T cells, or PBMCs. Subjects who had been exposed to COVID-19, were actively infected with it, or had recovered from it provided the deeply sampled blood TCRbeta repertoires that made up the dataset. A freely available public database, intended as a resource for researchers studying the immune response to SARS-CoV-2, is where the repertoires were released. Samples came from the ongoing ImmuneRACE study (first 160 participants) plus 1,254 subjects from 6 global collaborators. The sample metadata nearly always contained a de-identified subject ID, COVID-19 status, age in years and sex. Where available, HLA class I and class II types were taken from metadata supplied by the sample provider and were not determined by assay-based typing. Study-level results and caveats: The amount of clinical and demographic metadata varied by source and participant and was provided uncurated.

TCRbeta CDR3 regions were amplified from genomic DNA using the immunoSEQ Assay, a bias-controlled multiplex PCR. In the paper's pipeline: The number of nucleated cells in each sample was estimated by amplification of reference gene primers within the assay. To quantify the absolute abundance of each unique TCRbeta CDR3 rearrangement, sequence reads were collapsed and filtered. Productive Simpson clonality was computed per sample as the square root of Simpson's diversity index over productive rearrangements. What TCRdb holds here is the immuneACCESS table cut down to in-frame rearrangements. Part of the clones is not present; checked against another copy, under half of the missing clones reflect an unresolved V gene, and the others are unexplained. The DNA gave D and trimming, while V, J and clone size come from that table. This sample lists approximately 450,000 clones; 80% to 90% were detected once. The ten largest make up 1.1% of the sample.

The germline V gene specifies SGHAT as CDR1 and FQNNGV as CDR2. Including cysteine and phenylalanine, the CDR3 has 13 amino acids. The entry retains the CDR3 DNA only, 39 bases that are in frame from base 1. Between the V and J ends, shortened by 1 base and 4 bases respectively, the junction contains 8 bases. Participants in the prospective study were enrolled through a virtual design, were aged roughly 18 to 90 years, and lived in some 24 United States geographic areas. In the prospective study, participants were assigned to cohorts based on the clinical history participants reported in a screening survey and a study questionnaire. For ImmuneRACE Cohort 3, a participant was defined as recovered based on two consecutive negative NP/OP PCR tests, clearance by a healthcare professional, or resolution of symptoms. In the prospective study, mobile phlebotomists collected whole blood, serum and a nasopharyngeal or oropharyngeal swab from each participant. Additional blood draws and questionnaires over a 2-month period could optionally be provided by prospective study participants. Prospective study blood samples were shipped either frozen or at room temperature before DNA extraction.

Recombination joined TRBV11-2 with TRBJ2-7; the D gene is perhaps TRBD1, on 5 matching bases. The sequencing sample was made of PBMCs or T cells enriched from blood (not recorded which). The source is a man between 25 and 39 years old who had recovered from COVID-19. The CDR3 here reads CASSLGTSYEQYF. The DNA sequence follows: TGTGCCAGCAGCTTAGGGACATCATACGAGCAGTACTTC.